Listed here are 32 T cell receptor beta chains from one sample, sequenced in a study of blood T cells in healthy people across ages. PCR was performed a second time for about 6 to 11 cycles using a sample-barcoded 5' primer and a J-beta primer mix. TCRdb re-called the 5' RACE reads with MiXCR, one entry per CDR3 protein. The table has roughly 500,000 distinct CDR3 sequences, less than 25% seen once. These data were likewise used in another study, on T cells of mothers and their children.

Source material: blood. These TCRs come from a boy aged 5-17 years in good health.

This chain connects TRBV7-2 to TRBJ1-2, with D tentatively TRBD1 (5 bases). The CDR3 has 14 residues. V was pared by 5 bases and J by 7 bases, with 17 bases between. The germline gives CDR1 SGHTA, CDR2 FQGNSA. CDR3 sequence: CASSLHQGEAGYTF. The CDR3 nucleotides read TGTGCCAGCAGCCTTCACCAAGGGGAGGCTGGCTACACCTTC.

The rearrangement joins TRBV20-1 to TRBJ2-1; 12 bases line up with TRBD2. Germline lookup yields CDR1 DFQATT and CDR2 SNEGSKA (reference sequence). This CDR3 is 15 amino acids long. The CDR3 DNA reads TGCAGCGCTGGCCCAGGACTAGCGGGGAGCAATGAGCAGTTCTTC. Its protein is CSAGPGLAGSNEQFF.

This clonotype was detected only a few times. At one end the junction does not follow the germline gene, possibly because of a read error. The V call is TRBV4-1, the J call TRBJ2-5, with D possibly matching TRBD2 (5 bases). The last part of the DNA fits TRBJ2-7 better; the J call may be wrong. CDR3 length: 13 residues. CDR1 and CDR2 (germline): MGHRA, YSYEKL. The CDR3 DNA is TGTGCCAGCAGCCAAGACTACGCTTACGAGCAGTACTTC. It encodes CASSQDYAYEQYF.

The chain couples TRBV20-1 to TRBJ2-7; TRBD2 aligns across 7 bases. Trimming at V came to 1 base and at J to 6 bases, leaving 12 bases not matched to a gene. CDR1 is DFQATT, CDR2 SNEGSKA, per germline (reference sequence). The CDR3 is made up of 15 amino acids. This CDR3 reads CSARGLASGTCEQYF. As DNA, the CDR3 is TGCAGTGCTAGAGGCCTAGCTAGCGGTACCTGCGAGCAGTACTTC.

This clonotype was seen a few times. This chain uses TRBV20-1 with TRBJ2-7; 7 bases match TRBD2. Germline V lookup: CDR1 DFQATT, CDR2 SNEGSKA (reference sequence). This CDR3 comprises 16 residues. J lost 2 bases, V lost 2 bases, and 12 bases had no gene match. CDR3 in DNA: TGCAGTGCTAGAACTCCGGGGAAGCGGGGTACCTACGAGCAGTACTTC. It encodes CSARTPGKRGTYEQYF.

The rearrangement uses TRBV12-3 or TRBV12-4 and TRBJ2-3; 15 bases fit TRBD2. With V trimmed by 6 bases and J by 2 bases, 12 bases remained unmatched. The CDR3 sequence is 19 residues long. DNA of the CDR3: TGTGCCAGCAGCCAATCCGCCGGGACTAGCGGGGGGCTCACAGATACGCAGTATTTT. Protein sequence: CASSQSAGTSGGLTDTQYF.

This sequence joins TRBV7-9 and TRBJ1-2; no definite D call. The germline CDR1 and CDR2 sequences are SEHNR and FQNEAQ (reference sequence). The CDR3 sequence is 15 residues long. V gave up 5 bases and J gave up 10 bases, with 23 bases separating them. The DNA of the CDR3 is TGTGCCAGCAGCCAAAGACCCGGGCCTACGGACCCCTACACCTTC. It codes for CASSQRPGPTDPYTF.

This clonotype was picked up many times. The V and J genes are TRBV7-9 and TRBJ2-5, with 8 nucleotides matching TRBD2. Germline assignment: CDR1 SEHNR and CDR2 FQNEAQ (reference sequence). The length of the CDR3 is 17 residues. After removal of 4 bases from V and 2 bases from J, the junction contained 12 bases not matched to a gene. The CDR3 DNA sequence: TGTGCCAGCAGCTCCGACGGGGGCGGGAGGTCTCAAGAGACCCAGTACTTC. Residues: CASSSDGGGRSQETQYF.

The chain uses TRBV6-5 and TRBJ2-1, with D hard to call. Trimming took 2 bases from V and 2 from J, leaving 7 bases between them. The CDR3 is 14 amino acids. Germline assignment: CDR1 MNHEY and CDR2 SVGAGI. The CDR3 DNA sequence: TGTGCCAGCAGTTACCGCGTGGCCTACAATGAGCAGTTCTTC. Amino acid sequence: CASSYRVAYNEQFF.

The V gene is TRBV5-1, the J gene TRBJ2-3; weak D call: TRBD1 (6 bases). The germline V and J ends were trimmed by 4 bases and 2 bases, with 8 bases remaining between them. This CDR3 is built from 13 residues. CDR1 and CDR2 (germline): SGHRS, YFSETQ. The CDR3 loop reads CASSGDNTDTQYF. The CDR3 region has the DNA TGCGCCAGCAGCGGGGACAACACAGATACGCAGTATTTT.

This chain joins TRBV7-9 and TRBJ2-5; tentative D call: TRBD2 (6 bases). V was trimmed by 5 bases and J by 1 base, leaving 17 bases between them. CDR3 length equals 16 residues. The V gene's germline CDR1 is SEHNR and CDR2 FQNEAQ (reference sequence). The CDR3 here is CASSQLTRRGQETQYF. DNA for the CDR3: TGTGCCAGCAGCCAACTGACCCGGCGGGGCCAAGAGACCCAGTACTTC.

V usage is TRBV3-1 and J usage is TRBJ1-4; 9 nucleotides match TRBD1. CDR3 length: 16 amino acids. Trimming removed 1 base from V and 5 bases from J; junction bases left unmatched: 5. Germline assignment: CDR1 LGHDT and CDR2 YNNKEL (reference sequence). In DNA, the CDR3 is TGTGCCAGCAGCCAAGGGGCCGGGACAGGGAATGAAAAACTGTTTTTT. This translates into CASSQGAGTGNEKLFF. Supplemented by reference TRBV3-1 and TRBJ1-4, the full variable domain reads DTAVSQTPKYLVTQMGNDKSIKCEQNLGHDTMYWYKQDSKKFLKIMFSYNNKELIINETVPNRFSPKSPDKAHLNLHINSLELGDSAVYFCASSQGAGTGNEKLFFGSGTQLSVL.

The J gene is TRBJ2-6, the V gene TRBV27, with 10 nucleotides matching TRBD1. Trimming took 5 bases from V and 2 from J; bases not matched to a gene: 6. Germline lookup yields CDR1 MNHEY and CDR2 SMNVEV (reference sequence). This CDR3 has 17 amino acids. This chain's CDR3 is CASSLGQGGTGANVLTF. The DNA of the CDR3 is TGTGCCAGCAGTCTAGGACAGGGGGGCACTGGGGCCAACGTCCTGACTTTC.

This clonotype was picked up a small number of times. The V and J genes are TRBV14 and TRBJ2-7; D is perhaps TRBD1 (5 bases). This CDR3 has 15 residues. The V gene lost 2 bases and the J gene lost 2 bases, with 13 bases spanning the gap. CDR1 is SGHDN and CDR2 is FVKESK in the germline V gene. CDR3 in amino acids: CASSQHGAGPYEQYF. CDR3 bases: TGTGCCAGCAGCCAACATGGGGCCGGACCCTACGAGCAGTACTTC.

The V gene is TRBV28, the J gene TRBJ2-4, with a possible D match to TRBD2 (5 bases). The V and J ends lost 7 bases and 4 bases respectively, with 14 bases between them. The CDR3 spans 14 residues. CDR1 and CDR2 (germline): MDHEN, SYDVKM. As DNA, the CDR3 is TGTGCCAGCACACCGGGAAGAGAGAAAAACATTCAGTACTTC. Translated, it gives CASTPGREKNIQYF.

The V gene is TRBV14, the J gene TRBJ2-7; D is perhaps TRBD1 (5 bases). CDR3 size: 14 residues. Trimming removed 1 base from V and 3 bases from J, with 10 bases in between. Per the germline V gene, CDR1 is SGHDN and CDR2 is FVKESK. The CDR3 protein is CASSQVRRVYEQYF. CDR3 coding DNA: TGTGCCAGCAGCCAAGTTCGCAGGGTCTACGAGCAGTACTTC.

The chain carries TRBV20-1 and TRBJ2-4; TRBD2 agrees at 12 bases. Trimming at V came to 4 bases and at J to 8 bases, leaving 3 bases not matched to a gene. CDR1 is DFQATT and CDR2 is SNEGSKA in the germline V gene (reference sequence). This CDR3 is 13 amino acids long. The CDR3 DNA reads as TGCAGTGCTACACTAGCGGGGGGTCACATTCAGTACTTC. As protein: CSATLAGGHIQYF.

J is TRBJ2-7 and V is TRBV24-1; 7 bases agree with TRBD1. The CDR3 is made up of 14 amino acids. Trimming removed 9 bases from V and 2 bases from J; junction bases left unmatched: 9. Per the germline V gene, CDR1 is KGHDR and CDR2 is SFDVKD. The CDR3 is CATPFLDRAYEQYF. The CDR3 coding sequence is TGTGCCACCCCCTTCTTAGACAGGGCCTACGAGCAGTACTTC.

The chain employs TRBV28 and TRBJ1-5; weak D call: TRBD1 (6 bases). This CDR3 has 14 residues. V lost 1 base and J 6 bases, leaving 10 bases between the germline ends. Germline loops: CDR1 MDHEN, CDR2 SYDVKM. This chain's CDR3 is CASSLSRGAQPQHF. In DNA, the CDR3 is TGTGCCAGCAGTTTATCCAGGGGTGCTCAGCCCCAGCATTTT.

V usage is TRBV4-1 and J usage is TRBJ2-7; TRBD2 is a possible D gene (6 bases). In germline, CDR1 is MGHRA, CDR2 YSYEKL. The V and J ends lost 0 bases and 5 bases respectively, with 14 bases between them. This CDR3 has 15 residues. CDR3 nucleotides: TGCGCCAGCAGCCAAGAAGGGCGGGATACGAACGAGCAGTACTTC. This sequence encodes CASSQEGRDTNEQYF.

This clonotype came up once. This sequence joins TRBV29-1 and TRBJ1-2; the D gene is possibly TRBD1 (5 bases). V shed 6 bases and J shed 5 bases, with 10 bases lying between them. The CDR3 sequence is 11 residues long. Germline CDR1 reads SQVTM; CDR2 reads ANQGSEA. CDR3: CSVAQGYGYTF. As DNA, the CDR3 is TGCAGCGTGGCTCAGGGATATGGCTACACCTTC.

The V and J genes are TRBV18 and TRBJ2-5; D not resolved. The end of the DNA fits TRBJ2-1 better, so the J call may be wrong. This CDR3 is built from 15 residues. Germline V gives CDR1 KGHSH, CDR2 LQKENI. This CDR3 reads CASSPSTMLYNEQFF. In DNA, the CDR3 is TGTGCCAGCTCACCTTCGACCATGCTCTACAATGAGCAGTTCTTC.

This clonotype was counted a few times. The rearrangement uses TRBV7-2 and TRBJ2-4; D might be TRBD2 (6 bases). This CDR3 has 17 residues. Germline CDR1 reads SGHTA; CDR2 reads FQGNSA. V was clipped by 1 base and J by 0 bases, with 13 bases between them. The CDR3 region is CASSLEAGRIAKNIQYF. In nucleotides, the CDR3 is TGTGCCAGCAGCTTAGAGGCGGGACGGATAGCCAAAAACATTCAGTACTTC.

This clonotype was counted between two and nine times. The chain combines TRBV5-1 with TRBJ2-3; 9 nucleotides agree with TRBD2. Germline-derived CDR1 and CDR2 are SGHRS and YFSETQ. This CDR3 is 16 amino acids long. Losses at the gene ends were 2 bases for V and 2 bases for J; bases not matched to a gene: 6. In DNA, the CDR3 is TGCGCCAGCAGCTTAAAAGCGGGAGGTGTCACAGATACGCAGTATTTT. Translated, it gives CASSLKAGGVTDTQYF. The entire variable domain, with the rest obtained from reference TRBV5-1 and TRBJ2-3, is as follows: KAGVTQTPRYLIKTRGQQVTLSCSPISGHRSVSWYQQTPGQGLQFLFEYFSETQRNKGNFPGRFSGRQFSNSRSEMNVSTLELGDSALYLCASSLKAGGVTDTQYFGPGTRLTVL.

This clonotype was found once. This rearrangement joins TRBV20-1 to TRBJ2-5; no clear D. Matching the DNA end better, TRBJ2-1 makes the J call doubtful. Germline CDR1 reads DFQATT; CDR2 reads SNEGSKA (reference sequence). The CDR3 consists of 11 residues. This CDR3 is CSASRYDEQFF. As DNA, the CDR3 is TGCAGTGCTAGCAGGTACGATGAGCAGTTCTTC.

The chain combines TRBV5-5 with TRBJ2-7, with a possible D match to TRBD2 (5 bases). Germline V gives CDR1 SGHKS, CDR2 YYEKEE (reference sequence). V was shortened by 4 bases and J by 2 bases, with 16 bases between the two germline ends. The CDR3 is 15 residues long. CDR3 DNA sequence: TGTGCCAGCAGCCGATCCCAGGACTTTCCCTACGAGCAGTACTTC. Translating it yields CASSRSQDFPYEQYF.

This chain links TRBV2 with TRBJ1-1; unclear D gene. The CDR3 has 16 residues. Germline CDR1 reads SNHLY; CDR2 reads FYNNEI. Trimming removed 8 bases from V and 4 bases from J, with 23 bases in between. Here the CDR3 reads CASERSRDAARTEAFF. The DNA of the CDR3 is TGTGCCAGCGAAAGAAGCAGAGACGCGGCCCGCACTGAAGCTTTCTTT.

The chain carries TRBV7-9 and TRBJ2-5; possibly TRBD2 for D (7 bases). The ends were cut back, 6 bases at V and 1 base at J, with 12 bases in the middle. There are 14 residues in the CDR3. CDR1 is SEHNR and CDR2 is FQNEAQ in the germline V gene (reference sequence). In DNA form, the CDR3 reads TGTGCCAGCAGAGCCGGGGGGCCCCAAGAGACCCAGTACTTC. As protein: CASRAGGPQETQYF.

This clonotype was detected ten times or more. The CDR3 DNA reads TGTGCCAGCAGCCGAATGAACACTGAAGCTTTCTTT. Translated, it gives CASSRMNTEAFF. The genes are TRBV7-9 and TRBJ1-1; D gene unclear. The CDR3 spans 12 residues. The V gene lost 5 bases and the J gene lost 0 bases, with 4 bases spanning the gap. Germline CDR1 and CDR2: SEHNR and FQNEAQ (reference sequence).

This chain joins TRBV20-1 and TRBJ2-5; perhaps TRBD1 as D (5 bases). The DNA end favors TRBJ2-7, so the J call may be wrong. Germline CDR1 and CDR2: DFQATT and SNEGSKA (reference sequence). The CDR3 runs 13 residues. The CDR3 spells CSARTGRGYEQYF. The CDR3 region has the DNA TGCAGTGCTAGAACTGGAAGGGGCTACGAGCAGTACTTC.

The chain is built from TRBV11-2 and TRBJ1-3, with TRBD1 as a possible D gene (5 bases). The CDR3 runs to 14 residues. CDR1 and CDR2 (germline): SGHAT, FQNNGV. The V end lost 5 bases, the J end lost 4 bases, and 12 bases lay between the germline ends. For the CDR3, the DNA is TGTGCCAGCAGCCCCATGGGGGAAGGAAACACCATATATTTT. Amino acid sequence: CASSPMGEGNTIYF.

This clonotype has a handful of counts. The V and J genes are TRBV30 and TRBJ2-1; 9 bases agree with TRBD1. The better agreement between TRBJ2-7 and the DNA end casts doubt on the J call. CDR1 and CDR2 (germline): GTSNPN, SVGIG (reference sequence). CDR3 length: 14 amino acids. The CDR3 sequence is CAWSVGQGRDEQYF. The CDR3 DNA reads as TGTGCCTGGAGTGTAGGACAGGGGAGGGACGAGCAGTACTTC.